This paragraph covers one T cell receptor (beta chain) sequence. This specimen comes from a study of OX40 agonist ivuxolimab in advanced cancers. Whole-study context: The study treated patients with ivuxolimab, an agonistic anti-OX40 (CD134) antibody. Prior therapy, whether anti-PD-1, anti-PD-L1 or anti-CTLA-4, was allowed, and roughly 40% had some.

Patients with autoimmune history or systemic immunosuppression were excluded. Assay used: immunoSEQ multiplex PCR; TCRdb lists only in-frame clones, some missing. The sample carries some 83,000 clones, roughly 80% recorded once. Sample: CD4+ or CD8+ T cells sorted from blood, taken in a trial of the OX40 agonist ivuxolimab. This TCR derives from an adult with an advanced solid tumor such as melanoma, head and neck, liver or kidney cancer.

The CDR3 sequence is CASSLASYEKLFF. In DNA form, the CDR3 reads TGTGCCAGCAGCTTAGCGTCTTATGAAAAACTGTTTTTT. V usage is TRBV7-2 and J usage is TRBJ1-4; no clear D gene. CDR3 length equals 13 residues. CDR1 and CDR2 from the germline V gene are SGHTA and FQGNSA. Trimming pared 0 bases from V and 6 bases from J, leaving 5 bases between.